Each of the 29 T cell receptor beta chains below was sequenced from the same sample in a study of blood T cell repertoires in COVID-19. Here immunoSEQ multiplex PCR was the method, and the copy in TCRdb shows in-frame clones only, minus some. The table includes about 380,000 clones, roughly 77% detected once. The specimen sequenced was peripheral blood. The receptors stem from a human donor with acute or convalescent COVID-19. The donor label of this sample is uncertain.

The chain recombines TRBV6-2 or TRBV6-3 with TRBJ1-6; 7 nucleotides line up with TRBD1. The CDR3 is 15 amino acids. J was trimmed by 7 bases and V by 6 bases; bases with no gene match: 9. The germline gives CDR1 MNHEY, CDR2 SVGEGT. CDR3 sequence: CASSRNRQGNSPLHF. The CDR3 DNA is TGTGCCAGCAGCCGTAACCGACAGGGAAATTCACCCCTCCACTTT.

This clone was seen just once. J is TRBJ2-5 and V is TRBV28, with TRBD2 as a possible D gene (6 bases). V was clipped by 4 bases and J by 5 bases, with 17 bases between them. The CDR3 is 15 amino acids. The V gene's germline CDR1 is MDHEN and CDR2 SYDVKM. This CDR3 reads CASSSPNGGGETQYF. The CDR3 nucleotides read TGTGCCAGCAGTTCCCCGAATGGCGGAGGGGAGACCCAGTACTTC.

V and J are TRBV2 and TRBJ1-3; 7 bases line up with TRBD1. CDR3 length: 15 amino acids. Germline CDR1 reads SNHLY; CDR2 reads FYNNEI. Germline trimming cut 4 bases from V and 1 base from J; bases unmatched to any gene: 4. The CDR3: CASSANRGSGNTIYF. CDR3 DNA: TGTGCCAGCAGTGCAAACAGGGGATCTGGAAACACCATATATTTT. The full variable domain, its missing parts supplied by reference TRBV2 and TRBJ1-3, is EPEVTQTPSHQVTQMGQEVILRCVPISNHLYFYWYRQILGQKVEFLVSFYNNEISEKSEIFDDQFSVERPDGSNFTLKIRSTKLEDSAMYFCASSANRGSGNTIYFGEGSWLTVV.

The chain uses TRBV4-1 and TRBJ2-7; the D gene is possibly TRBD2 (5 bases). The length of the CDR3 is 16 residues. Germline CDR1 and CDR2: MGHRA and YSYEKL. With 1 base removed from V and 2 bases from J, the gap between germline ends came to 15 bases. The CDR3 DNA follows: TGCGCCAGCAGCCAAGCCGGGCGGGCCGGCACCTACGAGCAGTACTTC. Its protein is CASSQAGRAGTYEQYF.

CDR3 sequence (DNA): TGTGCCAGCAGCTTAGCGGTGGGAGCGGAAGATACGCAGTATTTT. Translation: CASSLAVGAEDTQYF. J is TRBJ2-3 and V is TRBV7-9; D may be TRBD2 (5 bases). The germline V and J ends were trimmed by 0 bases and 5 bases, with 12 bases remaining between them. CDR3 size: 15 residues. Germline-derived CDR1 and CDR2 are SEHNR and FQNEAQ (reference sequence).

V usage is TRBV28 and J usage is TRBJ2-3, with 9 bases identical to TRBD2. This CDR3 has 16 amino acids. CDR1 and CDR2 from the germline V gene are MDHEN and SYDVKM. The junction had 6 bases not matched to a gene; V was cut back by 2 bases and J by 3 bases. Here the CDR3 DNA reads TGTGCCAGCAGTTTAACAGCGGGGGGCTTGACAGATACGCAGTATTTT. Translated: CASSLTAGGLTDTQYF.

This CDR3 reads CASSLQTGGNYGYTF. DNA of the CDR3: TGTGCCAGCAGCTTACAGACAGGGGGGAACTATGGCTACACCTTC. The chain is built from TRBV7-6 and TRBJ1-2; TRBD1 matches 9 bases. The CDR3 spans 15 residues. Trimming at V came to 2 bases and at J to 2 bases, leaving 3 bases not matched to a gene. CDR1 and CDR2 (germline): SGHVS, FNYEAQ.

The CDR3 loop reads CAAQGGGSYNSPLHF. Written as DNA, the CDR3 is TGTGCCGCCCAAGGGGGGGGGTCCTATAATTCACCCCTCCACTTT. The chain recombines TRBV28 with TRBJ1-6, with D possibly TRBD1 on 6 matching bases. Germline CDR1 MDHEN, CDR2 SYDVKM. V was clipped by 11 bases and J by 1 base, with 15 bases between them. The CDR3 totals 15 residues.

The V and J genes are TRBV7-2 and TRBJ2-5, with TRBD2 matching 7 bases. Germline CDR1 and CDR2: SGHTA and FQGNSA. The length of the CDR3 is 14 residues. The V and J ends lost 3 bases and 2 bases, in that order; junction bases with no gene match: 3. CDR3 DNA sequence: TGTGCCAGCAGCTTCGGGGGGAAACAAGAGACCCAGTACTTC. It codes for CASSFGGKQETQYF.

The chain is built from TRBV19 and TRBJ1-2; TRBD1 matches 9 bases. After removal of 4 bases from V and 2 bases from J, the junction contained 2 bases not matched to a gene. Germline-derived CDR1 and CDR2 are LNHDA and SQIVND (reference sequence). The CDR3 runs 14 residues. The CDR3 region is CASSRGQGNYGYTF. The CDR3, as DNA: TGTGCCAGTAGTAGAGGACAGGGGAACTATGGCTACACCTTC.

In its sample, this clone was seen a few times. The V and J genes are TRBV2 and TRBJ2-2; TRBD2 agrees at 10 bases. Germline assignment: CDR1 SNHLY and CDR2 FYNNEI. The CDR3 has 15 residues. V was pared by 6 bases and J by 1 base, with 2 bases of the junction left unmatched. Here the CDR3 DNA reads TGTGCCAGCAGGGGACTAGCGCAGAACACCGGGGAGCTGTTTTTT. Its translation: CASRGLAQNTGELFF. Full variable domain (remainder filled in from reference TRBV2 and TRBJ2-2): EPEVTQTPSHQVTQMGQEVILRCVPISNHLYFYWYRQILGQKVEFLVSFYNNEISEKSEIFDDQFSVERPDGSNFTLKIRSTKLEDSAMYFCASRGLAQNTGELFFGEGSRLTVL.

The genes are TRBV14 and TRBJ2-7, with 10 positions matching TRBD2. The CDR3 extends over 16 amino acids. The V and J ends lost 1 base and 3 bases, in that order; junction bases with no gene match: 6. The germline V gene has CDR1 SGHDN and CDR2 FVKESK. CDR3 amino acids: CASSQVKREGHYEQYF. The CDR3 DNA is TGTGCCAGCAGCCAAGTCAAGCGGGAGGGCCACTACGAGCAGTACTTC.

The chain has TRBV18 and TRBJ1-2; TRBD1 might be the D (6 bases). CDR1 and CDR2 (germline): KGHSH, LQKENI. V dropped 1 base and J dropped 6 bases, with 24 bases sitting between them. The CDR3 is 18 residues long. The CDR3 bases are TGTGCCAGCTCACCACAAGCAATTCGGGACACTCAAGTAGATGGCTACACCTTC. Encoded protein: CASSPQAIRDTQVDGYTF.

The chain carries TRBV18 and TRBJ1-2, with 7 nucleotides matching TRBD1. This CDR3 is 14 amino acids long. After removal of 8 bases from V and 4 bases from J, the junction contained 10 bases not matched to a gene. Per the germline V gene, CDR1 is KGHSH and CDR2 is LQKENI. CDR3 in amino acids: CASRTTSGGYGYTF. CDR3 bases: TGTGCCAGCCGAACCACCTCAGGGGGCTATGGCTACACCTTC.

J is TRBJ1-6 and V is TRBV4-2, with D uncertain. V was trimmed by 0 bases and J by 2 bases, leaving 14 bases between them. Germline V gene lookup returns CDR1 LGHNA and CDR2 YNFKEQ. This CDR3 is 18 amino acids long. CDR3 residues: CASSQDSLSRPYNSPLHF. DNA for the CDR3: TGTGCCAGCAGCCAAGACTCCCTTTCTAGGCCCTATAATTCACCCCTCCACTTT.

The CDR3 nucleotides read TGTGCCAGCAGCTCCTCCGGGACAGGGAACTATGGCTACACCTTC. It codes for CASSSSGTGNYGYTF. The V gene is TRBV7-9, the J gene TRBJ1-2; 9 bases agree with TRBD1. The V and J ends lost 4 bases and 2 bases, in that order; junction bases with no gene match: 5. Germline CDR1 SEHNR, CDR2 FQNEAQ (reference sequence). The CDR3 runs 15 residues.

This clone was counted between two and nine times. The V and J genes are TRBV24-1 and TRBJ1-2, with TRBD1 as a possible D gene (5 bases). V lost 3 bases, J lost 3 bases, and 13 bases lay in between. Germline loops: CDR1 KGHDR, CDR2 SFDVKD. CDR3 length equals 15 residues. DNA for the CDR3: TGTGCCACCAGTGATCGCCGGGGGGGAGACTATGGCTACACCTTC. Translating it yields CATSDRRGGDYGYTF.

The chain combines TRBV7-6 with TRBJ2-2; weak D call: TRBD1 (5 bases). The CDR3 has 13 amino acids. The V end lost 4 bases, the J end lost 5 bases, and 8 bases lay between the germline ends. In germline, CDR1 is SGHVS, CDR2 FNYEAQ. CDR3 protein: CASSYQGTGELFF. For the CDR3, the DNA is TGTGCCAGCAGCTATCAGGGTACCGGGGAGCTGTTTTTT.

This clone was seen a single time. CDR3: CSVEAGEARNEQFF. The CDR3 DNA follows: TGCAGCGTTGAAGCGGGAGAGGCTCGCAATGAGCAGTTCTTC. The V and J genes are TRBV29-1 and TRBJ2-1, with D possibly matching TRBD2 (6 bases). CDR3 length equals 14 residues. CDR1 is SQVTM, CDR2 ANQGSEA, per germline. V shed 1 base and J shed 6 bases, with 13 bases lying between them.

The genes are TRBV7-7 and TRBJ2-3; TRBD1 is a possible D gene (6 bases). There are 14 residues in the CDR3. Looked up from germline, CDR1 is SSHAT and CDR2 is FNYEAQ (reference sequence). V was pared by 5 bases and J by 2 bases, with 11 bases between. The CDR3 loop is CASSPDSLTDTQYF. The DNA of the CDR3 is TGTGCCAGCAGCCCGGACAGTCTCACAGATACGCAGTATTTT. Based on the CDR3 plus reference TRBV7-7 and TRBJ2-3, the full variable domain is GAGVSQSPRYKVTKRGQDVTLRCDPISSHATLYWYQQALGQGPEFLTYFNYEAQPDKSGLPSDRFSAERPEGSISTLTIQRTEQRDSAMYRCASSPDSLTDTQYFGPGTRLTVL.

This clone has ten or more counts. The chain joins TRBV7-9 to TRBJ2-7, with 8 bases fitting TRBD2. The CDR3 has 16 amino acids. The junction had 13 bases not matched to a gene; V was cut back by 7 bases and J by 2 bases. Germline lookup yields CDR1 SEHNR and CDR2 FQNEAQ (reference sequence). CDR3 residues: CASMNGRGPKPYEQYF. The DNA of the CDR3 is TGTGCCAGCATGAACGGGAGGGGACCCAAGCCCTACGAGCAGTACTTC. The whole variable domain, remainder taken from reference TRBV7-9 and TRBJ2-7, is DTGVSQNPRHKITKRGQNVTFRCDPISEHNRLYWYRQTLGQGPEFLTYFQNEAQLEKSRLLSDRFSAERPKGSFSTLEIQRTEQGDSAMYLCASMNGRGPKPYEQYFGPGTRLTVT.

This clone has only a few counts. The chain couples TRBV4-1 to TRBJ2-1, with D maybe TRBD2 (5 bases). The CDR3 is 13 amino acids. V lost 4 bases to trimming and J lost 9 bases, with 13 bases between them. From germline, CDR1 is MGHRA and CDR2 YSYEKL. CDR3 bases: TGCGCCAGCAGCCGCTCTAGCATGGGTGAGCAGTTCTTC. Translating it yields CASSRSSMGEQFF.

This chain connects TRBV7-9 to TRBJ1-3; D is uncertain. Germline V gene sequence: CDR1 SEHNR, CDR2 FQNEAQ (reference sequence). The CDR3 runs to 17 residues. The V and J ends lost 5 bases and 3 bases respectively, with 20 bases between them. CDR3 loop: CASSTSIVGVFGNTIYF. CDR3 coding DNA: TGTGCCAGCAGCACCTCTATCGTAGGAGTCTTTGGAAACACCATATATTTT.

This clone appeared once. This chain links TRBV19 with TRBJ2-1, with D unresolved. V gave up 1 base and J gave up 10 bases, with 11 bases separating them. The germline gives CDR1 LNHDA, CDR2 SQIVND (reference sequence). There are 13 residues in the CDR3. The CDR3 nucleotides read TGTGCCAGTAGTATAGGACGGGTGACCGAGCAGTTCTTC. Encoded protein: CASSIGRVTEQFF.

This sequence joins TRBV28 and TRBJ1-1, with D unclear. V gave up 3 bases and J gave up 0 bases, with 14 bases separating them. The CDR3 loop spans 16 amino acids. The germline gives CDR1 MDHEN, CDR2 SYDVKM. CDR3 protein: CASSLERQPLNTEAFF. CDR3 sequence (DNA): TGTGCCAGCAGTTTGGAGCGGCAGCCACTGAACACTGAAGCTTTCTTT.

This rearrangement joins TRBV19 to TRBJ2-1; 13 bases are a match to TRBD2. The CDR3 contains 17 residues. The germline gives CDR1 LNHDA, CDR2 SQIVND (reference sequence). V lost 8 bases and J lost 4; bases outside the gene matches: 11. The DNA for the CDR3 is TGTGCCAGTTCTGGACTAGCGGGGGCCACGGTGTACAATGAGCAGTTCTTC. Translating gives CASSGLAGATVYNEQFF.

The chain joins TRBV29-1 to TRBJ2-7; 12 bases agree with TRBD2. CDR3 length: 15 amino acids. Germline V gives CDR1 SQVTM, CDR2 ANQGSEA. Trimming took 7 bases from V and 4 from J; bases not matched to a gene: 11. In nucleotides, the CDR3 is TGCAGCGCCCACCTAGCGGGAGGGCTAGGGTACGAGCAGTACTTC. It codes for CSAHLAGGLGYEQYF.

This chain links TRBV10-3 with TRBJ1-5, with 8 bases lining up with TRBD1. Germline-derived CDR1 and CDR2 are ENHRY and SYGVKD. V gave up 3 bases and J gave up 1 base; unmatched junction bases: 8. The CDR3 is made up of 17 amino acids. CDR3: CAISEPGQGLSNQPQHF. The CDR3 DNA reads as TGTGCCATCAGTGAACCCGGACAGGGATTGAGCAATCAGCCCCAGCATTTT.

The chain employs TRBV3-1 (or the pseudogene TRBV3-2) and TRBJ2-7; a possible D gene is TRBD2 (6 bases). The CDR3 has 14 amino acids. The germline V gene encodes CDR1 LGHDT and CDR2 YNNKEL (reference sequence). Trimming took 4 bases from V and 1 from J, leaving 11 bases between them. Written as DNA, the CDR3 is TGTGCCAGCAGCCCGAGAAGCGGGTCCTACGAGCAGTACTTC. It codes for CASSPRSGSYEQYF.